This T cell receptor (beta chain) was identified in a study of OX40 agonist ivuxolimab in advanced cancers. Remarks on this clone: Its antigen remains unidentified.

Sampled blood was obtained at baseline, cycle 4 day 1, and cycle 7 day 1. V shed 6 bases and J 2 bases; nucleotides not matched to a gene: 4. Germline V gives CDR1 MDHEN, CDR2 SYDVKM. The CDR3 runs to 15 residues. TCRdb's table, derived via immunoSEQ multiplex PCR, lists solely in-frame clones and lacks some. This table holds about 57,000 clones, 65% to 85% found once. Study-level findings and limits: Relative to CD4+ cells, CD8+ T cells on average had more expanded clones. Antigen specificity remained undetermined for the expanded peripheral T cells. In the 0.1-3.0 mg/kg groups, partial responders showed among the lowest expansion.

The sequence derives from an adult with an advanced solid tumor such as melanoma, head and neck, liver or kidney cancer. This chain joins TRBV28 and TRBJ2-6, with TRBD1 matching over 7 bases. Material: CD4+ or CD8+ T cells sorted from blood, obtained in a trial of the OX40 agonist ivuxolimab. CDR3 sequence reads: CASSVTGAGANVLTF. DNA of the CDR3: TGTGCCAGCAGCGTAACAGGGGCTGGGGCCAACGTCCTGACTTTC.